Listed here are 22 T cell receptor beta chains from one sample, sequenced in a study of blood T cell repertoires in COVID-19. Profiling relied on immunoSEQ multiplex PCR, and the TCRdb table lists in-frame clones only, not all of them. The sample shows roughly 260,000 clones, 82% of them seen only once. The sequenced sample was peripheral blood. Receptors originate from a woman aged 80 or over with active or convalescent COVID-19.

J is TRBJ2-7 and V is TRBV6-5; 9 bases agree with TRBD1. CDR1 and CDR2 from the germline V gene are MNHEY and SVGAGI. Losses at the gene ends were 7 bases for V and 6 bases for J; bases not matched to a gene: 10. CDR3 length equals 14 residues. CDR3 loop: CASNWPGQGAEQYF. CDR3 sequence (DNA): TGTGCCAGCAACTGGCCGGGACAGGGAGCCGAGCAGTACTTC.

The V call is TRBV5-1, the J call TRBJ2-7, with TRBD2 matching over 12 bases. CDR1 is SGHRS and CDR2 is YFSETQ in the germline V gene. The junction had 7 bases not matched to a gene; V was cut back by 3 bases and J by 6 bases. The CDR3 extends over 15 amino acids. CDR3 loop: CASSSLAGGPVEQYF. The CDR3 coding sequence is TGCGCCAGCAGCTCGCTAGCGGGAGGGCCGGTCGAGCAGTACTTC.

This chain uses TRBV5-4 with TRBJ2-2; 9 nucleotides match TRBD2. The CDR3 is 16 residues long. Losses at the gene ends were 3 bases for V and 5 bases for J; bases not matched to a gene: 8. Germline loops: CDR1 SGHNT, CDR2 YYREEE (reference sequence). CDR3 residues: CASSSHSGRGTGELFF. CDR3 sequence (DNA): TGTGCCAGCAGCTCCCATAGCGGGAGAGGAACCGGGGAGCTGTTTTTT.

The chain links TRBV5-6 to TRBJ1-1, with D tentatively TRBD1 (5 bases). CDR1 is SGHDT and CDR2 is YYEEEE in the germline V gene. This CDR3 contains 13 residues. V was trimmed by 3 bases and J by 4 bases, leaving 10 bases between them. Written as DNA, the CDR3 is TGTGCCAGCAGCTGGGGGACTACCACTGAAGCTTTCTTT. Protein: CASSWGTTTEAFF.

The CDR3 sequence is CASSISPGMGNQPQHF. The DNA for the CDR3 is TGTGCCAGTAGTATAAGTCCGGGGATGGGCAATCAGCCCCAGCATTTT. The chain has TRBV19 and TRBJ1-5; D unclear. There are 16 residues in the CDR3. Per the germline V gene, CDR1 is LNHDA and CDR2 is SQIVND (reference sequence). V lost 2 bases, J lost 2 bases, and 13 bases lay in between.

This clone was observed once. J is TRBJ2-7 and V is TRBV4-2; 11 nucleotides agree with TRBD2. V trimming: 7 bases; J trimming: 0 bases; junction bases outside the gene matches: 5. Germline lookup yields CDR1 LGHNA and CDR2 YNFKEQ. The CDR3 consists of 15 residues. In DNA form, the CDR3 reads TGTGCCAGCACCATTAGCGGGGGGGTCTCCTACGAGCAGTACTTC. Its translation is CASTISGGVSYEQYF.

The chain employs TRBV5-6 and TRBJ1-1, with D hard to call. The CDR3 contains 15 residues. Per germline, CDR1 SGHDT and CDR2 YYEEEE. Trimming stripped 1 base from V and 2 bases from J, with 12 bases between. For the CDR3, the DNA is TGTGCCAGCAGCTTGAAGAGCGGGTCCAACACTGAAGCTTTCTTT. This sequence encodes CASSLKSGSNTEAFF.

The chain carries TRBV5-1 and TRBJ2-5, with D perhaps matching TRBD1 (6 bases). V was pared by 0 bases and J by 4 bases, with 19 bases between. Germline assignment: CDR1 SGHRS and CDR2 YFSETQ. This CDR3 contains 17 residues. The CDR3 sequence: CASSLVSRGNIGETQYF. The CDR3 nucleotides read TGCGCCAGCAGCTTGGTCAGCAGGGGCAATATCGGAGAGACCCAGTACTTC.

The sample holds one count of this clone. The chain employs TRBV5-8 and TRBJ1-2, with 7 bases that match TRBD1. Trimming cost V 4 bases and J 7 bases; bases outside gene matches: 19. The length of the CDR3 is 17 residues. Germline lookup yields CDR1 SGHTS and CDR2 YDEGEE. CDR3 DNA sequence: TGTGCCAGCAGCCCTAATAGGGACAGCTCCGCGAGTCTTGGCTACACCTTC. Translation gives CASSPNRDSSASLGYTF.

This chain uses TRBV3-1 (or the pseudogene TRBV3-2) with TRBJ2-1; possible D gene TRBD2, 6 bases. Trimming pared 2 bases from V and 9 bases from J, leaving 14 bases between. Germline CDR1 LGHDT, CDR2 YNNKEL (reference sequence). This CDR3 is 14 amino acids long. The CDR3 bases are TGTGCCAGCAGCCAACGGGCTAGCGTTACTGAGCAGTTCTTC. Its translation: CASSQRASVTEQFF.

This clone was counted once. This chain links TRBV28 with TRBJ1-3; D unresolved. V lost 6 bases to trimming and J lost 2 bases, with 11 bases between them. Per germline, CDR1 MDHEN and CDR2 SYDVKM. The CDR3 sequence is 14 residues long. This CDR3 is CASSPGDTGNTIYF. The DNA of the CDR3 is TGTGCCAGCAGCCCCGGAGATACTGGAAACACCATATATTTT.

This chain joins TRBV30 and TRBJ2-1, with 7 bases fitting TRBD2. In germline, CDR1 is GTSNPN, CDR2 SVGIG (reference sequence). The ends lost 0 bases at V and 3 bases at J; junction bases unmatched: 5. This CDR3 is built from 15 residues. DNA for the CDR3: TGTGCCTGGAGTGTAGGTGGGAGGGACTACAATGAGCAGTTCTTC. Amino acid sequence: CAWSVGGRDYNEQFF.

The chain couples TRBV5-6 to TRBJ1-6; no clear D gene. The V and J ends lost 0 bases and 0 bases respectively, with 7 bases between them. This CDR3 has 16 residues. CDR1 SGHDT and CDR2 YYEEEE come from the germline V gene. The DNA for the CDR3 is TGTGCCAGCAGCTTGGACCTGAGCTCCTATAATTCACCCCTCCACTTT. Its protein is CASSLDLSSYNSPLHF.

The gene calls are TRBV10-3 and TRBJ2-7; 10 nucleotides match TRBD1. The CDR3 covers 15 residues. With 7 bases clipped from V and 3 bases from J, the junction kept 9 bases outside the gene matches. Germline CDR1 and CDR2: ENHRY and SYGVKD. In DNA, the CDR3 is TGTGCCATCACTGAAACCGGGACAGGGGTCTACGAGCAGTACTTC. Translating it yields CAITETGTGVYEQYF.

J is TRBJ2-7 and V is TRBV6-5; 9 positions agree with TRBD1. The CDR3 contains 15 residues. V lost 0 bases and J lost 2; bases outside the gene matches: 2. Germline-derived CDR1 and CDR2 are MNHEY and SVGAGI. The CDR3 DNA reads as TGTGCCAGCAGTTACTCGGGGACAGGGACCTACGAGCAGTACTTC. Translating gives CASSYSGTGTYEQYF.

Only one count was recorded for this clone. The V call is TRBV29-1, the J call TRBJ2-5, with D possibly matching TRBD2 (6 bases). The CDR3 totals 11 residues. The ends were cut back, 7 bases at V and 2 bases at J, with 8 bases in the middle. Germline CDR1 is SQVTM and CDR2 is ANQGSEA. CDR3 in amino acids: CSAGTQETQYF. The DNA of the CDR3 is TGCAGCGCCGGGACTCAAGAGACCCAGTACTTC. Variable domain in full (rest from reference TRBV29-1 and TRBJ2-5): SAVISQKPSRDICQRGTSLTIQCQVDSQVTMMFWYRQQPGQSLTLIATANQGSEATYESGFVIDKFPISRPNLTFSTLTVSNMSPEDSSIYLCSAGTQETQYFGPGTRLLVL.

The chain uses TRBV18 and TRBJ2-7; TRBD1 matches 8 bases. The V gene end was trimmed by 4 bases and the J gene end by 6 bases; junction bases not matched to a gene: 11. Per germline, CDR1 KGHSH and CDR2 LQKENI. CDR3 length equals 15 residues. The CDR3, as DNA: TGTGCCAGCTCACGACTTTCAGGGGGCTCCGGCGAGCAGTACTTC. The encoded protein is CASSRLSGGSGEQYF.

This clone was recorded once. J is TRBJ2-1 and V is TRBV29-1; the match to TRBD2 covers 11 bases. V was clipped by 4 bases and J by 4 bases; unmatched bases: 0. CDR3 length: 13 residues. The germline CDR1 and CDR2 sequences are SQVTM and ANQGSEA. CDR3 protein: CSVGLAGYNEQFF. As DNA, the CDR3 is TGCAGCGTTGGACTAGCGGGGTACAATGAGCAGTTCTTC.

The J gene is TRBJ2-7, the V gene TRBV6-1; 14 bases line up with TRBD2. Trimming took 4 bases from V and 2 from J; bases not matched to a gene: 7. The CDR3 consists of 17 residues. The V gene's germline CDR1 is MNHNS and CDR2 SASEGT. This CDR3 is CASSGGLAGDRAYEQYF. DNA for the CDR3: TGTGCCAGCAGTGGGGGACTAGCGGGAGACAGAGCCTACGAGCAGTACTTC.

The V call is TRBV18, the J call TRBJ1-5; D not resolved. CDR3 size: 13 residues. V was clipped by 5 bases and J by 0 bases, with 5 bases between them. The germline V gene has CDR1 KGHSH and CDR2 LQKENI. Here the CDR3 DNA reads TGTGCCAGCTCATCTAGTAGCAATCAGCCCCAGCATTTT. Its protein is CASSSSSNQPQHF.

The genes are TRBV19 and TRBJ2-7; TRBD1 matches 7 bases. Germline values: CDR1 LNHDA, CDR2 SQIVND (reference sequence). This CDR3 has 14 residues. Trimming took 7 bases from V and 0 from J; bases not matched to a gene: 6. The CDR3 is CASKGQPSSYEQYF. The CDR3 nucleotides are TGTGCCAGTAAGGGACAGCCAAGCTCCTACGAGCAGTACTTC. The full variable domain, with the rest looked up from reference TRBV19 and TRBJ2-7, is DGGITQSPKYLFRKEGQNVTLSCEQNLNHDAMYWYRQDPGQGLRLIYYSQIVNDFQKGDIAEGYSVSREKKESFPLTVTSAQKNPTAFYLCASKGQPSSYEQYFGPGTRLTVT.

V usage is TRBV5-1 and J usage is TRBJ1-2; possible D gene TRBD1, 5 bases. This CDR3 region has 13 residues. Trimming cost V 3 bases and J 3 bases, with 9 bases left between them. Germline values: CDR1 SGHRS, CDR2 YFSETQ. The CDR3 loop is CASSSSGDYGYTF. CDR3 DNA: TGCGCCAGCAGCTCGTCGGGGGACTATGGCTACACCTTC. Variable domain in full (rest from reference TRBV5-1 and TRBJ1-2): KAGVTQTPRYLIKTRGQQVTLSCSPISGHRSVSWYQQTPGQGLQFLFEYFSETQRNKGNFPGRFSGRQFSNSRSEMNVSTLELGDSALYLCASSSSGDYGYTFGSGTRLTVV.